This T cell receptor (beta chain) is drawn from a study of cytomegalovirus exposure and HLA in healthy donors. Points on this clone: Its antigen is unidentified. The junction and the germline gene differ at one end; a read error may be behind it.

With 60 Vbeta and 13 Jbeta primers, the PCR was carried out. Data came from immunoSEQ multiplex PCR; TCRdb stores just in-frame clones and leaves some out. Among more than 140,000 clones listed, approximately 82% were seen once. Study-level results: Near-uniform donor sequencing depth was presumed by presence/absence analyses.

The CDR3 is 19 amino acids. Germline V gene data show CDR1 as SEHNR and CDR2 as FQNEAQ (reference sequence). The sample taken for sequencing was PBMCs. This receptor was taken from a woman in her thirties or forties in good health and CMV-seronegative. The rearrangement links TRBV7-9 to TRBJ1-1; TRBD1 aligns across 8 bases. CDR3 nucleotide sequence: TGTTCCAGCAGCTTACGGTCCTTGCGACAGGGGCGATTGAACACTGAAGCTTTCTTT. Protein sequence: CSSSLRSLRQGRLNTEAFF.